Sequencing of this T cell receptor beta chain was carried out in a study of T cell responses to AZD1222 COVID-19 vaccine. Trimming cost V 4 bases and J 10 bases, with 18 bases left between them. The CDR3 runs to 15 residues. The germline V gene encodes CDR1 SGHRS and CDR2 YFSETQ. Findings and limits, study-wide: Elevations in Spike-specific TCR breadth and depth followed administration of two AZD1222 doses. Spike was spanned by vaccine-associated CD4 TCRs, with dominance at 160-218 and 743-854. In the spike-specific TCR repertoire, nearly half reportedly target unmutated variant regions.

This clone appeared once. The antigen is not known. The repertoire was sequenced with immunoSEQ multiplex PCR; TCRdb's copy has only in-frame clones and lacks some. The data contain about 97,000 clones, about 88% of them singletons. The receptor was derived from an adult in good health. This chain connects TRBV5-1 to TRBJ1-6, with D possibly TRBD1 on 6 matching bases. The sequences come from peripheral blood, collected on day 0 of AZD1222 vaccination. Written as DNA, the CDR3 is TGCGCCAGCAGCGGAACAGGGTTTCGTGAATCACCCCTCCACTTT. Its translation is CASSGTGFRESPLHF.